The clone carrying this TCR beta chain has a handful of counts. Here immunoSEQ multiplex PCR was the method, and the copy in TCRdb shows in-frame clones only, minus some. The sample records 98,000 or so clones, about 79% being singletons. The germline CDR1 and CDR2 sequences are MNHEY and SVGAGI. The CDR3 has 14 amino acids. V was trimmed by 6 bases and J by 9 bases, leaving 18 bases between them. The sample is drawn from a study of control samples from healthy donors and cancer patients. Sequenced material: blood. The chain couples TRBV6-5 to TRBJ1-3; tentatively, D is TRBD1 (5 bases). The clonotype was recovered from a woman in her twenties or thirties in good health. The CDR3 DNA sequence: TGTGCCAGCAGAGATTCAGGGTACGGGGCCACCATATATTTT. Translating gives CASRDSGYGATIYF.